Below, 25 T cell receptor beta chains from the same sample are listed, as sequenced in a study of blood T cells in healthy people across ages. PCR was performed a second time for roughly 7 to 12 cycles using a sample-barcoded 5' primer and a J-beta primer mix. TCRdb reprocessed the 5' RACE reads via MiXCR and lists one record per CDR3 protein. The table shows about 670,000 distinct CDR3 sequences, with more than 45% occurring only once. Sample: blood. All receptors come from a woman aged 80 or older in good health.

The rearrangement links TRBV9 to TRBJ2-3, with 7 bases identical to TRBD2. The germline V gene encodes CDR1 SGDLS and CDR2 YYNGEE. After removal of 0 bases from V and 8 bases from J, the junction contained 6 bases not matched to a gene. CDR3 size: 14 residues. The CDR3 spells CASSVGTRYGTQYF. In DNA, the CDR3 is TGTGCCAGCAGCGTAGGGACTAGGTATGGTACGCAGTATTTT.

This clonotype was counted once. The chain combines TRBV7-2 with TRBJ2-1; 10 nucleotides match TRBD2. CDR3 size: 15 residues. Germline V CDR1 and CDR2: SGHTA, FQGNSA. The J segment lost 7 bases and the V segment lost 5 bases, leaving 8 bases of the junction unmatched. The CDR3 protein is CASSNAPSGGNEQFF. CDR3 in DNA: TGTGCCAGCAGCAACGCCCCTAGCGGGGGTAATGAGCAGTTCTTC.

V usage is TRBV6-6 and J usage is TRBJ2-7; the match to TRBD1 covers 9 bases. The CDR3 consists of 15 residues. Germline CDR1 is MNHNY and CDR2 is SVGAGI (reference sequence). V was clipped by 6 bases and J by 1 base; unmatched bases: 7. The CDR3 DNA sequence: TGTGCCAGCAGCCGGGACAGGGCCTCGTCCTACGAGCAGTACTTC. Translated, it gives CASSRDRASSYEQYF.

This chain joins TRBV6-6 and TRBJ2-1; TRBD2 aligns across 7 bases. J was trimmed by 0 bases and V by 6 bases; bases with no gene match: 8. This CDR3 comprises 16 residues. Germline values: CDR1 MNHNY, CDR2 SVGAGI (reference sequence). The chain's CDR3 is CASRKSGGSSYNEQFF. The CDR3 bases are TGTGCCAGCAGAAAATCGGGGGGAAGCTCCTACAATGAGCAGTTCTTC.

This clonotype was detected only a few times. The CDR3 DNA sequence: TGTGCCAGCAGTCCTAGCAGGGGAGCCCTACTCGAGCAGTACTTC. Amino acids: CASSPSRGALLEQYF. The chain uses TRBV9 and TRBJ2-7; D is perhaps TRBD1 (6 bases). The CDR3 has 15 amino acids. Germline lookup yields CDR1 SGDLS and CDR2 YYNGEE. Trimming removed 5 bases at V and 6 bases at J, with 21 bases between.

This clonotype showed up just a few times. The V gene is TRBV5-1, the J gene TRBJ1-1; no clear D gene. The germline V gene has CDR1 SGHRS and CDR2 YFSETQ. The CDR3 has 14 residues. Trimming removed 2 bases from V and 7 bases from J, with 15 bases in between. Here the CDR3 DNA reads TGCGCCAGCAGCTTAAGATCTTGGCAGCTTGAAGCTTTCTTT. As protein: CASSLRSWQLEAFF. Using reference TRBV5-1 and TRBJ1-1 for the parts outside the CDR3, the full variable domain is KAGVTQTPRYLIKTRGQQVTLSCSPISGHRSVSWYQQTPGQGLQFLFEYFSETQRNKGNFPGRFSGRQFSNSRSEMNVSTLELGDSALYLCASSLRSWQLEAFFGQGTRLTVV.

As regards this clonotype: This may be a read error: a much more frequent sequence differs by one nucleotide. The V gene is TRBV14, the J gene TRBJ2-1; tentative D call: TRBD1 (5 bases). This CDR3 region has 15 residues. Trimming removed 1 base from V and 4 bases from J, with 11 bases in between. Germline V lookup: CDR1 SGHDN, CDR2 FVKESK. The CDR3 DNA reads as TGTGCCAGCAGCCAAGGACCGACAGATTACAATGAGCAGTTCTTC. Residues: CASSQGPTDYNEQFF.

The CDR3 DNA is TGCGCCAGCAGCCAAGGGATTGAATATGGCTACACCTTC. Residues: CASSQGIEYGYTF. The V call is TRBV4-1, the J call TRBJ1-2; no firm D call. The ends were cut back, 1 base at V and 5 bases at J, with 8 bases in the middle. This CDR3 is 13 amino acids long. CDR1 is MGHRA, CDR2 YSYEKL, per germline.

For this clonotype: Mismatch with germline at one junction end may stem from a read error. For the CDR3, the DNA is TGTGCCAGCAGTGACTCGGGGGATGAAAAACTGTTTTTT. Translating gives CASSDSGDEKLFF. The chain links TRBV6-6 to TRBJ1-4; TRBD1 is a possible D gene (5 bases). The CDR3 contains 13 residues. Germline V gene lookup returns CDR1 MNHNY and CDR2 SVGAGI (reference sequence).

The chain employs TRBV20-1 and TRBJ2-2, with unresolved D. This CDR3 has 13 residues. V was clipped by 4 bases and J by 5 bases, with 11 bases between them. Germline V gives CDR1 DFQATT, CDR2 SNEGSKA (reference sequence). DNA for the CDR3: TGCAGTGCTAACGACCCGAGGACCGGGGAGCTGTTTTTT. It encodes CSANDPRTGELFF.

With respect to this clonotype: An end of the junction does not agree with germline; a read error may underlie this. The CDR3 nucleotides read TGCACCAGCAGCGCCTTCGCAGCGGAAGGGCCCGTGACCCAGTACTTC. Protein product: CTSSAFAAEGPVTQYF. This sequence joins TRBV5-1 and TRBJ2-5, with D perhaps matching TRBD2 (5 bases). CDR1 is SGHRS and CDR2 is YFSETQ in the germline V gene. The CDR3 extends over 16 amino acids.

The CDR3, as DNA: TGCAGTGCTACCCGGACGTCCGGGGACGAGCAGTACTTC. Translated, it gives CSATRTSGDEQYF. This chain links TRBV20-1 with TRBJ2-5; a weak D match, TRBD2 (5 bases). The tail of the sequence fits TRBJ2-7 better, so the J call may be wrong. This CDR3 spans 13 amino acids. Germline-derived CDR1 and CDR2 are DFQATT and SNEGSKA (reference sequence).

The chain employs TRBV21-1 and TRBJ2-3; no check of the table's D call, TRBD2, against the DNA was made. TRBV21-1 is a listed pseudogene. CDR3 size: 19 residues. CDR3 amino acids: CVSSKGLSERAISTDTQYF. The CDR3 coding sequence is TGTGTCAGCAGCAAAGGGTTATCAGAGCGGGCAATAAGCACAGATACGCAGTATTTT.

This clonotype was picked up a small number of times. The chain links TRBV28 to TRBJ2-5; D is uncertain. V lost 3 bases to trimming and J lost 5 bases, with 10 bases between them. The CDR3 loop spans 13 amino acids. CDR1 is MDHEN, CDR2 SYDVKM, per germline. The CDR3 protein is CASSFLNAETQYF. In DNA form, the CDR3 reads TGTGCCAGCAGTTTCCTCAATGCCGAGACCCAGTACTTC.

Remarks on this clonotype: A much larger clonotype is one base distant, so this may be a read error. In DNA, the CDR3 is TGTGCCAGCAGCCCCATTGGGGGGGTCACAGGTACGCAGTATTTT. Its translation is CASSPIGGVTGTQYF. The rearrangement uses TRBV11-2 and TRBJ2-3; 7 nucleotides line up with TRBD2. The CDR3 length is 15 residues. Germline V gives CDR1 SGHAT, CDR2 FQNNGV.

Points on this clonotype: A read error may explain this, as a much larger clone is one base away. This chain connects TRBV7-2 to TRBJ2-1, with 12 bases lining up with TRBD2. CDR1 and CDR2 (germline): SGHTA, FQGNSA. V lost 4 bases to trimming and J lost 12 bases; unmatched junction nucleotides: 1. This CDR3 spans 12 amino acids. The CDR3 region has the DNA TGTACCAGCAGCTCGGGACTAGCGGGGCAGTTCTTC. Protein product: CTSSSGLAGQFF.

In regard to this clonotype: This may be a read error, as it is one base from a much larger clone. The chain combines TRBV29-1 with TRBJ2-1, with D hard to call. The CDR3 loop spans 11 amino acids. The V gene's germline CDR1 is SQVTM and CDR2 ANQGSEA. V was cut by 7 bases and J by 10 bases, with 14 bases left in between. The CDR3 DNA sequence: TGCAGCGGCCAAGCCCCCGGGGAGCAGTTCTTC. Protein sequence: CSGQAPGEQFF.

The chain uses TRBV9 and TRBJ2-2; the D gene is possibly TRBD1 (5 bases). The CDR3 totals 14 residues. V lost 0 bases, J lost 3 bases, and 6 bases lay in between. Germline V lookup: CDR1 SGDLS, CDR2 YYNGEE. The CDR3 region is CASSVEGDTGELFF. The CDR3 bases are TGTGCCAGCAGCGTAGAAGGGGACACCGGGGAGCTGTTTTTT.

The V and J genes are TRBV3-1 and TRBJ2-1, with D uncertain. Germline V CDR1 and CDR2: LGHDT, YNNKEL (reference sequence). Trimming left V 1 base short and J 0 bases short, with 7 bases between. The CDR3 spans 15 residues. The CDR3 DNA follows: TGTGCCAGCAGCCAAGGTCGCCTCTCCTACAATGAGCAGTTCTTC. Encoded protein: CASSQGRLSYNEQFF.

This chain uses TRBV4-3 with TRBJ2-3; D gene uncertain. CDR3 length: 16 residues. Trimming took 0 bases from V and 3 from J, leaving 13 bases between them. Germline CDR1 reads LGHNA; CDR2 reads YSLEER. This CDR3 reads CASSQEVVQVTDTQYF. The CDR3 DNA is TGCGCCAGCAGCCAAGAGGTTGTTCAGGTTACAGATACGCAGTATTTT.

The CDR3 loop is CASSTQFSAGTGPRGETQYF. The CDR3 DNA follows: TGTGCCAGCAGCACACAATTCTCCGCCGGGACAGGACCCAGAGGAGAGACCCAGTACTTC. The gene calls are TRBV7-2 and TRBJ2-7, with 8 bases identical to TRBD1. The J call may be wrong; the DNA end is better matched by TRBJ2-5. Germline V gene data show CDR1 as SGHTA and CDR2 as FQGNSA. The CDR3 is 20 amino acids.

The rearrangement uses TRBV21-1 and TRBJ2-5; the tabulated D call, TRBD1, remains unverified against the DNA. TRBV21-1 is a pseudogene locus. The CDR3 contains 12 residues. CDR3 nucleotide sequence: TGTGCCAGCAGCAAAGTTGAGGGGGTGCAGTACTTC. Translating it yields CASSKVEGVQYF.

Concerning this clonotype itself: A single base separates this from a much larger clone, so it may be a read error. The CDR3 spells CASSAKPGQYTDTRYF. In DNA form, the CDR3 reads TGTGCCAGCAGTGCAAAACCGGGACAGTACACAGATACGCGGTATTTT. This chain connects TRBV2 to TRBJ2-3; TRBD1 agrees at 7 bases. The germline gives CDR1 SNHLY, CDR2 FYNNEI. The CDR3 has 16 amino acids. The variable domain in full, completed from reference TRBV2 and TRBJ2-3, reads EPEVTQTPSHQVTQMGQEVILRCVPISNHLYFYWYRQILGQKVEFLVSFYNNEISEKSEIFDDQFSVERPDGSNFTLKIRSTKLEDSAMYFCASSAKPGQYTDTRYFGPGTRLTVL.

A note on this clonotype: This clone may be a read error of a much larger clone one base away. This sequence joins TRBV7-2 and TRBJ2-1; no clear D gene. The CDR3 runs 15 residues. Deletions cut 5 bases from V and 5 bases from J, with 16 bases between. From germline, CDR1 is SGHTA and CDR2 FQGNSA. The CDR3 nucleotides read TGTGCCAGCAGCCGCTCTAGTACCCGGAACAATGAGCAGTTCTTC. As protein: CASSRSSTRNNEQFF.

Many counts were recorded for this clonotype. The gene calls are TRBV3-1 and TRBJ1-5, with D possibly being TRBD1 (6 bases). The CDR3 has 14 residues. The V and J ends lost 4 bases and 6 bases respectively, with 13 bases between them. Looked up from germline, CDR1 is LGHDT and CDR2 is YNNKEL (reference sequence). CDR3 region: CASSRGAGSQPQHF. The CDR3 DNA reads TGTGCCAGCAGCCGGGGGGCGGGCTCTCAGCCCCAGCATTTT.